Listed below are T cell receptor beta chains from one sample, sequenced in a study of response to subunit inactivated influenza vaccine. TCRdb recomputed calls from the RT-PCR reads with MiXCR, one row per CDR3 protein. The top ten hold roughly a tenth of the sample, which has about 780,000 distinct CDR3 sequences, 15% to 20% seen once. The sequences come from PBMCs from blood, collected about 5 days after vaccination. These receptors were obtained from a man aged 45-65 years who received an inactivated influenza vaccine. Both conserved end residues are part of each CDR3. A D gene is named only where the DNA matches it firmly. Clone size is stated in some rows and not others, as once, few, many or a class when expanded.

size	D	J	length	V	DNA	CDR3
many	TRBD1	TRBJ2-7	11	TRBV29-1	TGCAGCGTTGGACAGGGTGTCGAGCAGTACTTC	CSVGQGVEQYF
NA	NA	TRBJ2-7	12	TRBV2	TGTGCCAGCAGGGTTAATTCCTACGAGCAGTACTTC	CASRVNSYEQYF
NA	NA	TRBJ1-1	16	TRBV9	TGTGCCAGCAGCGTGGGATCTTGGGGGGGAGGCACTGAAGCTTTCTTT	CASSVGSWGGGTEAFF
NA	TRBD1	TRBJ1-6	13	TRBV20-1	TGCAGTGCTACTGGGACAGCGGATTCACCCCTCCACTTT	CSATGTADSPLHF
NA	NA	TRBJ2-7	16	TRBV10-3	TGTGCCATCAGTGAGTCCCCTCGAGGACAGAATTACGAGCAGTACTTC	CAISESPRGQNYEQYF
NA	TRBD1	TRBJ1-1	18	TRBV25-1	TGTGCCAGCAGTGAAGCCCGGACAGGGCCCCCGCTGAACACTGAAGCTTTCTTT	CASSEARTGPPLNTEAFF
NA	NA	TRBJ1-5	16	TRBV7-2	TGTGCCAGCAGCTTAGACCCCCCTTATAGCAATCAGCCCCAGCATTTT	CASSLDPPYSNQPQHF
few	NA	TRBJ2-1	13	TRBV5-6	TGTGCCAGCAGCTTTGAAGGAATCGGTGAGCAGTTCTTC	CASSFEGIGEQFF
few	NA	TRBJ1-5	15	TRBV19	TGTGCCAGTAGTAACTTAAGAGATAGCAATCAGCCCCAGCATTTT	CASSNLRDSNQPQHF
NA	NA	TRBJ2-5	13	TRBV15	TGTGCCACCAGCAAGCTGGTCCAAGAGACCCAGTACTTC	CATSKLVQETQYF
few	NA	TRBJ1-1	14	TRBV12-5	TGTGCTAGTGGTGACATGGGGGGGAACACTGAAGCTTTCTTT	CASGDMGGNTEAFF
NA	NA	TRBJ2-7	15	TRBV4-3	TGCGCCAGCAGCCAAGAACAGCTAGGGTACTACGAGCAGTACTTC	CASSQEQLGYYEQYF
few	NA	TRBJ2-1	11	TRBV20-1	TGCAGTGCCCAAAGGTGGAATGAGCAGTTCTTC	CSAQRWNEQFF
few	TRBD1	TRBJ2-5	15	TRBV5-4	TGTGCCAGCAAGATTACAGGGGGTGTTAAAGAGACCCAGTACTTC	CASKITGGVKETQYF
NA	TRBD2	TRBJ2-1	14	TRBV2	TGTGCCAGGCAGGGACTAGCGGGAGTACTTGAGCAGTTCTTC	CARQGLAGVLEQFF
NA	NA	TRBJ2-3	15	TRBV4-1	TGCGCCAGCACCCGAAGTGGGGGGCCCACAGATACGCAGTATTTT	CASTRSGGPTDTQYF
few	TRBD1	TRBJ1-2	15	TRBV7-2	TGTGCCAGCAGCTTAGGTGTCCGGGACAGGGGTGGCTACACCTTC	CASSLGVRDRGGYTF
once	TRBD2	TRBJ2-7	17	TRBV20-1	TGCAGTGCTATCGAAACCAAACTAGCGGAGCCCTCCTACGAGCAGTACTTC	CSAIETKLAEPSYEQYF
NA	NA	TRBJ2-7	13	TRBV7-2	TGTGCCAGCAGCTTAATGGAAATCATGGCGCAGTACTTC	CASSLMEIMAQYF
NA	NA	TRBJ2-7	13	TRBV30	TGTGCCTGGAGTGCCCACACTAACTACGAGCAGTACTTC	CAWSAHTNYEQYF
NA	NA	TRBJ1-1	15	TRBV12-3/TRBV12-4	TGTGCCAGCAAACTACAGGGATCCATGAACACTGAAGCTTTCTTT	CASKLQGSMNTEAFF
NA	NA	TRBJ1-4	12	TRBV20-1	TGCAGTGCTAGAAGGCAGGGTTATGAACTGTTTTTT	CSARRQGYELFF
NA	TRBD1	TRBJ1-1	12	TRBV5-1	TGCGCCAGCAGCCTGGGGACAGGGGATACTTTCTTT	CASSLGTGDTFF
NA	NA	TRBJ1-5	15	TRBV7-2	TGTGCCAGCAGCCCAGGATGGCAGGGCGATCAGCCCCAGCATTTT	CASSPGWQGDQPQHF
NA	TRBD2	TRBJ2-7	16	TRBV6-1	TGTGCCAGCAGCCCGACCTTTAAAGCGGGGATCTACGAGCAGTACTTC	CASSPTFKAGIYEQYF
few	NA	TRBJ2-7	15	TRBV12-3/TRBV12-4	TGTGCCAGCAGCCTATCACTTCTCAACTCCTACGAGCAGTACTTC	CASSLSLLNSYEQYF
few	TRBD1	TRBJ1-5	15	TRBV6-1	TGTGCCAGCAGGAGAGGACAGGGTCGGGATCAGCCCCAGCATTTT	CASRRGQGRDQPQHF
NA	TRBD2	TRBJ2-2	15	TRBV7-2	TGTGCCAGCAGCTTTGCTAGCGGGAGTAACGGGGAGCTGTTTTTT	CASSFASGSNGELFF
NA	TRBD1	TRBJ2-3	15	TRBV10-1	TGCGCCACCGCAATAGGACAGGGGAGCACAGATACGCAGTATTTT	CATAIGQGSTDTQYF
few	NA	TRBJ2-6	17	TRBV12-3/TRBV12-4	TGTGCCAGCAGTTTAGCGCTCCGGGGATCTGGGGCCAACGTCCTGACTTTC	CASSLALRGSGANVLTF
many	NA	TRBJ1-1	12	TRBV6-5	TGTGCCAGCAGTTCCCCCGGGGCTGAAGCTTTCTTT	CASSSPGAEAFF
few	NA	TRBJ2-2	14	TRBV15	TGTGCCACCAGCAGTTCAGGGGTCACCGGGGAGCTGTTTTTT	CATSSSGVTGELFF
many	TRBD1	TRBJ2-1	15	TRBV12-3/TRBV12-4	TGTGCCAGCAGCCCAACAGGGGGCCCTTACAATGAGCAGTTCTTC	CASSPTGGPYNEQFF
few	NA	TRBJ1-1	13	TRBV7-9	TGTGCCAGCAGCTTCGGGGCTAGGACTGAAGCTTTCTTT	CASSFGARTEAFF
few	NA	TRBJ2-5	13	TRBV18	TGTGCCAGCTCACGATCGGGATTTGAGACCCAGTACTTC	CASSRSGFETQYF
many	NA	TRBJ2-5	15	TRBV20-1	TGCAGTGCTAGAGATCATTCGAGGTACCAAGAGACCCAGTACTTC	CSARDHSRYQETQYF